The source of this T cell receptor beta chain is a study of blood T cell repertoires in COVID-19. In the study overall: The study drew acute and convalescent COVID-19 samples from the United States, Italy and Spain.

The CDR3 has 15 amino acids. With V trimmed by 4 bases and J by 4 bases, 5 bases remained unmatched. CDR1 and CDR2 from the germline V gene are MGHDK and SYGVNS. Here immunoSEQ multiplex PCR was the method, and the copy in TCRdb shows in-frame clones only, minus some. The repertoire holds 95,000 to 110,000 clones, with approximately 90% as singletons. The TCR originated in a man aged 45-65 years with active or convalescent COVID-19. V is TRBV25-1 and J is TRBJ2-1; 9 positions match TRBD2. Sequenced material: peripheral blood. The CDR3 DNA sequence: TGTGCCAGCAGTGGACTAGCGGAGCAATACAATGAGCAGTTCTTC. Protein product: CASSGLAEQYNEQFF.